These 12 T cell receptor beta chains were all obtained from the same sample, sequenced in a study of tumor and adjacent non-tumor tissue in lung cancer (dated by TCRdb to the late 2010s). Library construction relied on multiplex PCR. The listed sequencing device is Illumina HiSeq 2500. TCRbeta libraries were constructed through three rounds of nested PCR with primers (Table S4) according to protocols adapted from ARM-PCR. The raw public data were reprocessed by TCRdb itself: fastp quality trimming at Q25, MiXCR clonotype calling, in-frame beta chains only. Here each entry gathers all rows of one CDR3 protein and keeps the most common genes and DNA. For this sample the table gives almost 75,000 distinct CDR3 sequences, of which about two thirds were detected only once. The ten most abundant clones make up about 27% of the sample. RNA was isolated from bulk, unsorted tissue, and RNA quality was assessed with a NanoDrop ND-1000 and an Agilent 2100. Distant non-tumor tissue taken more than 3 cm from the tumor edge was used as the normal lung sample.

Sequencing was performed on distant non-tumor lung tissue. All receptors derive from a woman aged 50 to 60 with non-small cell lung cancer.

This clonotype was seen repeatedly, ten times or more. The chain couples TRBV29-1 to TRBJ2-1; TRBD2 matches at 11 bases. This CDR3 is 15 amino acids long. V lost 3 bases and J lost 6; bases outside the gene matches: 7. From germline, CDR1 is SQVTM and CDR2 ANQGSEA. The CDR3 is CSVDGTSGSFNEQFF. DNA of the CDR3: TGCAGCGTTGATGGTACTAGCGGGAGCTTCAATGAGCAGTTCTTC.

This clonotype was counted once. A much larger clone is a single base away; this may be a read error. The rearrangement joins TRBV6-2 or TRBV6-3 to TRBJ2-5; TRBD2 is a possible D gene (6 bases). There are 13 residues in the CDR3. CDR1 and CDR2 from the germline V gene are MNHEY and SVGEGT. DNA for the CDR3: TGTGCCAGCCTAGCGCCCAAACAAGAGACCCAGTGCTTC. This translates into CASLAPKQETQCF.

Comment on this clonotype: A much larger clone lies one base from this, so it may be a read error. The chain joins TRBV5-4 to TRBJ2-1, with 9 bases lining up with TRBD1. In germline, CDR1 is SGHNT, CDR2 YYREEE (reference sequence). Trimming cost V 5 bases and J 6 bases; bases outside gene matches: 9. The CDR3 is 15 amino acids. This CDR3 is CASRTGQGWGNEQFF. CDR3 nucleotide sequence: TGTGCCAGCAGGACGGGACAGGGTTGGGGCAATGAGCAGTTCTTC.

Comments on this clonotype: This may arise from a read error, as a much more abundant clone is one base away. This chain joins TRBV20-1 and TRBJ2-2; D may be TRBD1 (5 bases). The CDR3 spans 14 residues. Germline V CDR1 and CDR2: DFQATT, SNEGSKA (reference sequence). The CDR3 spells CGARDQGLAGELFF. DNA for the CDR3: TGCGGTGCTAGAGATCAGGGTTTGGCCGGGGAGCTGTTTTTT.

On this clonotype itself: This may come from a read error, since a much larger clone is one base off. The CDR3 loop is CAISEELAVLTGELFF. In DNA, the CDR3 is TGTGCCATCAGTGAAGAACTAGCGGTCCTCACCGGGGAGCTGTTTTTT. The chain has TRBV6-1 and TRBJ2-2; TRBD2 aligns across 8 bases. CDR1 is MNHNS, CDR2 SASEGT, per germline. CDR3 length: 16 amino acids.

As for this clonotype: This CDR3 is missing its conserved last phenylalanine or tryptophan, likely due to a read error. This chain links TRBV7-9 with TRBJ2-4, with D maybe TRBD1 (5 bases). Germline CDR1 and CDR2: SEHNR and FQNEAQ (reference sequence). The CDR3 sequence is 14 residues long. The CDR3 sequence: CASSLSQGKDIQYL. CDR3 DNA: TGTGCCAGCAGCTTAAGTCAGGGCAAAGACATTCAGTACCTC.

In its sample, this clonotype was seen once. The chain joins TRBV20-1 to TRBJ2-5; 8 positions match TRBD2. The CDR3 length is 15 residues. Trimming cost V 4 bases and J 7 bases; bases outside gene matches: 14. Germline loops: CDR1 DFQATT, CDR2 SNEGSKA (reference sequence). The CDR3 sequence is CSAKELSGRTWTQYF. The DNA for the CDR3 is TGCAGTGCTAAGGAGTTGAGCGGGAGAACCTGGACCCAGTACTTC.

This clonotype was found many times. The chain has TRBV20-1 and TRBJ2-3; 7 bases line up with TRBD2. V dropped 5 bases and J dropped 0; count of bases not matched to a gene: 5. Germline CDR1 DFQATT, CDR2 SNEGSKA (reference sequence). The CDR3 has 14 residues. The CDR3 DNA reads as TGCAGTGCTCTAGCGGACCCAAGCACAGATACGCAGTATTTT. Encoded protein: CSALADPSTDTQYF.

Note on this clonotype: Because the CDR3 is missing its conserved closing phenylalanine or tryptophan, this is likely a read error. The rearrangement joins TRBV20-1 to TRBJ2-5; 8 positions agree with TRBD1. The CDR3 is 18 residues long. Germline CDR1 and CDR2: DFQATT and SNEGSKA (reference sequence). CDR3 sequence: CGARDGFTGQGFGKTQYS. CDR3 DNA sequence: TGCGGTGCTAGAGATGGTTTTACCGGACAGGGCTTCGGGAAGACCCAGTACTCC.

V is TRBV28 and J is TRBJ1-5; 7 bases agree with TRBD1. V was pared by 6 bases and J by 7 bases, with 9 bases of the junction left unmatched. There are 14 residues in the CDR3. CDR1 and CDR2 from the germline V gene are MDHEN and SYDVKM. The CDR3 region has the DNA TGTGCCAGCAGACCTACAGGGGAATGGCAGCCCCAGCATTTT. It codes for CASRPTGEWQPQHF.

For this clonotype: The CDR3 ends on some other residue instead of the conserved phenylalanine or tryptophan, so this is likely a read error. No DNA is shown, since the ends of the CDR3 on it are uncertain; the CDR3 is the one TCRdb lists. This chain joins TRBV29-1 and TRBJ1-1; the listed D gene, TRBD1, was not tested against the DNA. From its first to its last residue, the CDR3 has 11 amino acids. Looked up from germline, CDR1 is SQVTM and CDR2 is ANQGSEA. CDR3 loop: CSTADITEAFA.

This rearrangement joins TRBV30 to TRBJ1-5; D is unresolved. This CDR3 contains 13 residues. V lost 3 bases, J lost 5 bases, and 11 bases lay in between. From germline, CDR1 is GTSNPN and CDR2 SVGIG (reference sequence). CDR3 loop: CAWSMRSYQPQHF. For the CDR3, the DNA is TGTGCCTGGAGCATGCGTTCTTATCAGCCCCAGCATTTT. Drawing the rest from reference TRBV30 and TRBJ1-5, the complete variable domain is SQTIHQWPATLVQPVGSPLSLECTVEGTSNPNLYWYRQAAGRGLQLLFYSVGIGQISSEVPQNLSASRPQDRQFILSSKKLLLSDSGFYLCAWSMRSYQPQHFGDGTRLSIL.